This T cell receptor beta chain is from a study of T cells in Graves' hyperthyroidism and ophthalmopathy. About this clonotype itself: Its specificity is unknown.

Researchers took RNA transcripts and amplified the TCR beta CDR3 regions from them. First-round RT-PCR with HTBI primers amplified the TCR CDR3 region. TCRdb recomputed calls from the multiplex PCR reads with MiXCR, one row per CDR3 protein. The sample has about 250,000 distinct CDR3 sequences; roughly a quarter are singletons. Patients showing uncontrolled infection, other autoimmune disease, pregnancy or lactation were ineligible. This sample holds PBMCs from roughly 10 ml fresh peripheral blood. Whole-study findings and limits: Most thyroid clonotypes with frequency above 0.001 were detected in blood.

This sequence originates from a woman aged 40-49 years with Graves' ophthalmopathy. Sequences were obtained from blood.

The CDR3 region is CASSFSGSVQPQHF. The DNA for the CDR3 is TGTGCCAGCAGTTTCTCGGGTTCGGTCCAGCCCCAGCATTTT. The chain combines TRBV27 with TRBJ1-5, with no clear D. The germline V gene has CDR1 MNHEY and CDR2 SMNVEV (reference sequence). The CDR3 is 14 residues long. V was clipped by 3 bases and J by 7 bases, with 13 bases between them.